The T cell receptor (beta chain) under discussion was sequenced for a study of blood T cell repertoires in COVID-19. The wider study: In each case, the material was cDNA or gDNA derived from T cells, B-cell-depleted T cells, or PBMCs.

The V and J ends lost 4 bases and 2 bases, in that order; junction bases with no gene match: 3. Germline V gives CDR1 SGHDT, CDR2 YYEEEE. This CDR3 region has 15 residues. As handled by the study authors: Cell counts per sample came from amplifying reference gene primers. Method: immunoSEQ multiplex PCR; TCRdb's copy keeps in-frame clones and lacks some. That table supplies the V and J calls and clone size; D and trimming were determined from the DNA. The sample lists approximately 160,000 clones; 65% to 85% were seen once. This chain uses TRBV5-6 with TRBJ2-1; 10 positions match TRBD1. The sequence derives from a woman over 75 with active or convalescent COVID-19. The sample was peripheral blood. The CDR3 nucleotides are TGTGCCAGCAGCCCGGGACAGGGGACCTACAATGAGCAGTTCTTC. Its protein product is CASSPGQGTYNEQFF.